This passage covers 7 T cell receptor beta chains from one sample sequenced in a study of cytomegalovirus exposure and HLA in healthy donors. Researchers ran the PCR with 60 Vbeta and 13 Jbeta primers. Repertoires were generated with immunoSEQ multiplex PCR, while TCRdb's copy carries only in-frame clones and drops some. The sample contains about 140,000 clones, roughly 83% of which appear only once. The sequencing sample was made of PBMCs. The receptors originated from a female donor in good health and CMV-seronegative.

V gene TRBV30 combines with J gene TRBJ2-2, with D uncertain. CDR1 is GTSNPN and CDR2 is SVGIG in the germline V gene (reference sequence). The CDR3 length is 13 residues. The ends were cut back, 4 bases at V and 5 bases at J, with 11 bases in the middle. The CDR3 sequence: CAWTPERTGELFF. The CDR3 DNA follows: TGTGCCTGGACTCCTGAGAGGACCGGGGAGCTGTTTTTT.

The V gene is TRBV4-3, the J gene TRBJ1-1, with a weak D call TRBD1 (5 bases). The V gene's germline CDR1 is LGHNA and CDR2 YSLEER. V lost 1 base to trimming and J lost 9 bases, with 15 bases between them. The CDR3 contains 14 residues. Here the CDR3 DNA reads TGCGCCAGCAGCCAAGGAAAAGGGGCGGTTCAAGCTTTCTTT. This codes for CASSQGKGAVQAFF.

V gene TRBV20-1 combines with J gene TRBJ2-5, with TRBD1 matching 7 bases. V lost 6 bases and J lost 9; bases outside the gene matches: 4. The V gene's germline CDR1 is DFQATT and CDR2 SNEGSKA (reference sequence). The CDR3 runs to 10 residues. The CDR3 loop is CSALQGAQYF. The CDR3 DNA reads TGCAGTGCGCTCCAGGGGGCCCAGTACTTC.

The chain recombines TRBV29-1 with TRBJ2-7; D possibly corresponds to TRBD1 (6 bases). The CDR3 length is 13 residues. Trimming left V 4 bases short and J 6 bases short, with 16 bases between. Per the germline V gene, CDR1 is SQVTM and CDR2 is ANQGSEA. The CDR3 loop reads CSVVGDTRSEQYF. CDR3 nucleotides: TGCAGCGTTGTTGGGGACACTCGCTCCGAGCAGTACTTC.

The chain links TRBV4-3 to TRBJ2-3, with 7 nucleotides matching TRBD2. The CDR3 has 16 amino acids. J was trimmed by 8 bases and V by 3 bases; bases with no gene match: 14. Germline CDR1 LGHNA, CDR2 YSLEER. In DNA form, the CDR3 reads TGCGCCAGCAGCCAGATCCCTAGCGGTGGGCGGGGTACGCAGTATTTT. Translated, it gives CASSQIPSGGRGTQYF.

The V call is TRBV29-1, the J call TRBJ2-2; D may be TRBD1 (6 bases). This CDR3 has 12 amino acids. CDR1 and CDR2 (germline): SQVTM, ANQGSEA. V was clipped by 4 bases and J by 5 bases, with 8 bases between them. The DNA for the CDR3 is TGCAGCGTTGGAGGGGGTACCGGGGAGCTGTTTTTT. Translating gives CSVGGGTGELFF.

The chain combines TRBV5-4 with TRBJ1-1; D might be TRBD1 (6 bases). V dropped 0 bases and J dropped 6 bases, with 9 bases sitting between them. The CDR3 covers 13 residues. Germline loops: CDR1 SGHNT, CDR2 YYREEE (reference sequence). In DNA form, the CDR3 reads TGTGCCAGCAGCTTGGACAGGGACCCTGAAGCTTTCTTT. Protein sequence: CASSLDRDPEAFF.